The 20 T cell receptor beta chains listed next were all sequenced from one sample in a study of Ad26.COV2.S vaccination and SARS-CoV-2 variants. Indicated treatment: roughly 20 received Ad26.COV2.S at low or high dose, single or two shots; several received placebo; per-sample allocation not given. All samples were drawn on day 63, counting from the first vaccine or placebo injection. Profiled with immunoSEQ multiplex PCR; TCRdb holds only in-frame clones, not every one. The table has a few hundred thousand clones, over 75% seen once. The source material was peripheral blood, sampled in a trial of Ad26.COV2.S vaccine versus placebo. The receptor set was obtained from a person aged 18 to 59 who received the Ad26.COV2.S COVID-19 vaccine or a placebo.

This sequence joins TRBV27 and TRBJ2-1; possible D gene TRBD1, 5 bases. Trimming removed 5 bases from V and 9 bases from J, with 14 bases in between. CDR3 length: 13 amino acids. The germline V gene has CDR1 MNHEY and CDR2 SMNVEV (reference sequence). CDR3 protein: CASSPQGSGEQFF. The CDR3 nucleotides are TGTGCCAGCAGTCCCCAGGGTAGTGGTGAGCAGTTCTTC.

The chain carries TRBV7-2 and TRBJ2-3; possibly TRBD2 for D (6 bases). Trimming removed 5 bases at V and 6 bases at J, with 12 bases between. The CDR3 consists of 13 residues. Germline values: CDR1 SGHTA, CDR2 FQGNSA. The CDR3 DNA is TGTGCCAGCAGCAGCCGGAGGGTCGATACGCAGTATTTT. Its translation is CASSSRRVDTQYF.

The chain joins TRBV18 to TRBJ2-7, with D uncertain. This CDR3 spans 17 amino acids. Germline V gene data show CDR1 as KGHSH and CDR2 as LQKENI. V was cut by 6 bases and J by 2 bases, with 23 bases left in between. The CDR3 is CASSPTTRHSLPYEQYF. The CDR3 coding sequence is TGTGCCAGCTCCCCTACTACGCGACATTCGCTCCCCTACGAGCAGTACTTC. Full variable domain (outside the CDR3, taken from reference TRBV18 and TRBJ2-7): NAGVMQNPRHLVRRRGQEARLRCSPMKGHSHVYWYRQLPEEGLKFMVYLQKENIIDESGMPKERFSAEFPKEGPSILRIQQVVRGDSAAYFCASSPTTRHSLPYEQYFGPGTRLTVT.

The gene calls are TRBV30 and TRBJ1-4; 7 bases line up with TRBD1. Germline assignment: CDR1 GTSNPN and CDR2 SVGIG (reference sequence). J lost 8 bases, V lost 2 bases, and 11 bases had no gene match. The CDR3 is made up of 15 amino acids. CDR3 DNA: TGTGCCTGGAGTAGGATCGACAGGGATAAGGAAAAACTGTTTTTT. It codes for CAWSRIDRDKEKLFF. Full variable domain (rest looked up from reference TRBV30 and TRBJ1-4): SQTIHQWPATLVQPVGSPLSLECTVEGTSNPNLYWYRQAAGRGLQLLFYSVGIGQISSEVPQNLSASRPQDRQFILSSKKLLLSDSGFYLCAWSRIDRDKEKLFFGSGTQLSVL.

The chain recombines TRBV19 with TRBJ1-2; no clear D gene. Per the germline V gene, CDR1 is LNHDA and CDR2 is SQIVND (reference sequence). This CDR3 has 12 amino acids. V dropped 5 bases and J dropped 3 bases, with 7 bases sitting between them. The DNA for the CDR3 is TGTGCCAGTAGTCACAGCTACTATGGCTACACCTTC. Amino acids: CASSHSYYGYTF.

The V and J genes are TRBV30 and TRBJ2-2, with 8 positions matching TRBD1. Unmatched junction bases numbered 10, after V lost 3 bases and J lost 7 bases. CDR1 and CDR2 from the germline V gene are GTSNPN and SVGIG (reference sequence). This CDR3 contains 15 residues. CDR3 sequence (DNA): TGTGCCTGGAGGGGTTTGGCAGGGGGCCGCGGGGAGCTGTTTTTT. This gives the protein CAWRGLAGGRGELFF.

Comment on this clone: The same CDR3 can be traced to other DNA sequences in this sample. The chain recombines TRBV28 with TRBJ2-7; D ambiguous. V gave up 5 bases and J gave up 4 bases, with 9 bases separating them. The germline V gene has CDR1 MDHEN and CDR2 SYDVKM. This CDR3 is built from 12 residues. The CDR3 loop is CASSLYSYEQYF. The CDR3 DNA reads as TGTGCCAGCAGTCTATACAGTTACGAGCAGTACTTC.

The rearrangement joins TRBV19 to TRBJ2-1; 9 bases match TRBD2. Germline-derived CDR1 and CDR2 are LNHDA and SQIVND (reference sequence). V shed 6 bases, J shed 5 bases, and the junction held 17 bases outside the gene matches. This CDR3 has 18 amino acids. The CDR3 DNA sequence: TGTGCCAGTAGATCAATCTTAAGGTCTAGCGGGACGGACAATGAGCAGTTCTTC. The encoded protein is CASRSILRSSGTDNEQFF.

The rearrangement joins TRBV19 to TRBJ2-1, with 8 positions matching TRBD1. This CDR3 is built from 15 residues. V lost 4 bases, J lost 7 bases, and 9 bases stayed unmatched. Germline V CDR1 and CDR2: LNHDA, SQIVND (reference sequence). DNA of the CDR3: TGTGCCAGTAGTAGGGGGACAGGACGGTTGAATGAGCAGTTCTTC. Its protein is CASSRGTGRLNEQFF.

Worth noting for this clone: The junction departs from germline at one end; a sequencing error may be responsible. The chain carries TRBV7-7 and TRBJ1-1; weak D call: TRBD1 (5 bases). Germline loops: CDR1 SSHAT, CDR2 FNYEAQ (reference sequence). The CDR3 sequence is 15 residues long. The CDR3 sequence is CASTPRPGGWTEAFF. CDR3 nucleotides: TGTGCTAGCACCCCGCGGCCCGGGGGGTGGACTGAAGCTTTCTTT.

This chain links TRBV29-1 with TRBJ1-1, with 8 bases aligning to TRBD1. V trimming: 6 bases; J trimming: 6 bases; junction bases outside the gene matches: 6. CDR1 is SQVTM and CDR2 is ANQGSEA in the germline V gene. The CDR3 is 12 residues long. The CDR3 DNA reads TGCAGCGTGGACAGGGTCGTCGCTGAAGCTTTCTTT. Its protein is CSVDRVVAEAFF.

The chain has TRBV12-3 or TRBV12-4 and TRBJ2-3; 8 bases are a match to TRBD1. The CDR3 loop spans 12 amino acids. V was clipped by 6 bases and J by 6 bases; unmatched bases: 2. This CDR3 reads CASSRDRDTQYF. The CDR3 nucleotides are TGTGCCAGCAGCCGGGACAGGGATACGCAGTATTTT.

This chain uses TRBV29-1 with TRBJ2-1; 13 bases are shared with TRBD2. The CDR3 loop spans 14 amino acids. Germline CDR1 is SQVTM and CDR2 is ANQGSEA. The V gene end was trimmed by 1 base and the J gene end by 7 bases; junction bases not matched to a gene: 1. The CDR3 DNA follows: TGCAGCGTTGAAGGGACTAGCGGGAGTAATGAGCAGTTCTTC. Translated: CSVEGTSGSNEQFF.

This clone was observed a handful of times. The genes are TRBV18 and TRBJ2-1; TRBD1 matches at 8 bases. V lost 4 bases, J lost 10 bases, and 6 bases stayed unmatched. The germline gives CDR1 KGHSH, CDR2 LQKENI. This CDR3 spans 13 amino acids. This CDR3 is CASSLARDREQFF. DNA for the CDR3: TGTGCCAGCTCACTCGCCCGGGACAGGGAGCAGTTCTTC.

The rearrangement uses TRBV6-5 and TRBJ1-4; 8 positions agree with TRBD1. Germline assignment: CDR1 MNHEY and CDR2 SVGAGI. The V and J ends lost 4 bases and 6 bases, in that order; junction bases with no gene match: 7. The CDR3 totals 15 residues. The CDR3 DNA reads TGTGCCAGCAGTTCAATGACAGGGGTGTATGAAAAACTGTTTTTT. Its protein product is CASSSMTGVYEKLFF.

The chain recombines TRBV28 with TRBJ1-2; D possibly corresponds to TRBD1 (5 bases). Germline V lookup: CDR1 MDHEN, CDR2 SYDVKM. The CDR3 sequence is 15 residues long. V lost 1 base to trimming and J lost 3 bases, with 12 bases between them. In DNA, the CDR3 is TGTGCCAGCAGTTTATTGGTTGGGGGGGACTATGGCTACACCTTC. Amino acids: CASSLLVGGDYGYTF.

The gene calls are TRBV6-1 and TRBJ1-5; D gene ambiguous. CDR1 MNHNS and CDR2 SASEGT come from the germline V gene. Trimming left V 2 bases short and J 0 bases short, with 8 bases between. This CDR3 contains 15 residues. This chain's CDR3 is CASSEYGDSNQPQHF. Written as DNA, the CDR3 is TGTGCCAGCAGTGAATACGGGGATAGCAATCAGCCCCAGCATTTT.

The rearrangement joins TRBV28 to TRBJ1-1, with 7 positions matching TRBD1. The CDR3 spans 14 residues. CDR1 and CDR2 (germline): MDHEN, SYDVKM. The V gene end was trimmed by 2 bases and the J gene end by 4 bases; junction bases not matched to a gene: 4. CDR3 DNA sequence: TGTGCCAGCAGTTTAGGTCCAGGGGGCACTGAAGCTTTCTTT. Its protein is CASSLGPGGTEAFF.

The gene calls are TRBV15 and TRBJ2-1, with 10 positions matching TRBD2. The CDR3 extends over 13 amino acids. Germline CDR1 is LNHNV and CDR2 is YYDKDF (reference sequence). J gave up 10 bases and V 8 bases, and 8 bases lay outside the gene matches. This CDR3 reads CATGLAGAGEQFF. DNA for the CDR3: TGTGCCACCGGGCTAGCGGGAGCAGGCGAGCAGTTCTTC. Drawing the rest from reference TRBV15 and TRBJ2-1, the complete variable domain is DAMVIQNPRYQVTQFGKPVTLSCSQTLNHNVMYWYQQKSSQAPKLLFHYYDKDFNNEADTPDNFQSRRPNTSFCFLDIRSPGLGDTAMYLCATGLAGAGEQFFGPGTRLTVL.

The chain is built from TRBV19 and TRBJ2-2, with 13 bases fitting TRBD2. Looked up from germline, CDR1 is LNHDA and CDR2 is SQIVND (reference sequence). The junction had 5 bases not matched to a gene; V was cut back by 8 bases and J by 5 bases. This CDR3 region has 15 residues. The CDR3 region has the DNA TGTGCCAGTGGACTAGCGGGAGCGGGAACCGGGGAGCTGTTTTTT. Translating it yields CASGLAGAGTGELFF. Variable domain in full (rest from reference TRBV19 and TRBJ2-2): DGGITQSPKYLFRKEGQNVTLSCEQNLNHDAMYWYRQDPGQGLRLIYYSQIVNDFQKGDIAEGYSVSREKKESFPLTVTSAQKNPTAFYLCASGLAGAGTGELFFGEGSRLTVL.